These 30 T cell receptor beta chains were sequenced from one sample in a study of blood T cells in healthy people across ages. The use of a sample-barcoded 5' primer and a J-beta primer mix characterized a second PCR of about 7 to 12 cycles. One entry per CDR3 protein, called by TCRdb with MiXCR from the 5' RACE reads. The sample lists 700,000 or so distinct CDR3 sequences; 35% to 50% were seen once. Source material: blood. All receptors derive from a man older than 75 in good health.

This clonotype was seen ten or more times. The chain employs TRBV20-1 and TRBJ2-7; weak D call: TRBD1 (6 bases). Germline V gene data show CDR1 as DFQATT and CDR2 as SNEGSKA (reference sequence). This CDR3 is built from 11 residues. Trimming stripped 6 bases from V and 4 bases from J, with 10 bases between. CDR3 in DNA: TGCAGTGCCCAAGACAGGTACGAGCAGTACTTC. Translating it yields CSAQDRYEQYF.

This clonotype has a handful of counts. This chain uses TRBV20-1 with TRBJ1-5; a possible D gene is TRBD1 (5 bases). Deletions cut 6 bases from V and 2 bases from J, with 17 bases between. This CDR3 spans 15 amino acids. The germline CDR1 and CDR2 sequences are DFQATT and SNEGSKA (reference sequence). The CDR3 DNA is TGCAGTGCAGGGGTAACGGGGTTTCGCAATCAGCCCCAGCATTTT. It encodes CSAGVTGFRNQPQHF.

J is TRBJ2-4 and V is TRBV20-1; D uncertain. In germline, CDR1 is DFQATT, CDR2 SNEGSKA (reference sequence). V lost 1 base, J lost 6 bases, and 7 bases lay in between. The CDR3 totals 12 residues. CDR3 sequence reads: CSARAGRNIQYF. CDR3 sequence (DNA): TGCAGTGCTAGAGCCGGTCGAAACATTCAGTACTTC.

This clonotype was counted between two and nine times. The V call is TRBV5-4, the J call TRBJ2-3, with D unresolved. The CDR3 runs 15 residues. Deletions cut 1 base from V and 4 bases from J, with 13 bases between. CDR1 is SGHNT and CDR2 is YYREEE in the germline V gene (reference sequence). The CDR3 here is CASSLPRLQADTQYF. The CDR3 region has the DNA TGTGCCAGCAGCTTGCCGAGGCTTCAGGCAGATACGCAGTATTTT.

The CDR3 reads CASSPRPPDTQYF. The CDR3 DNA reads as TGTGCCAGCAGCCCGCGGCCCCCAGATACGCAGTATTTT. The chain combines TRBV7-2 with TRBJ2-3; D is uncertain. The CDR3 consists of 13 residues. The germline V gene encodes CDR1 SGHTA and CDR2 FQGNSA. Deletions cut 5 bases from V and 4 bases from J, with 10 bases between.

A note on this clonotype: This could be a read error, since a much larger clone is one nucleotide away. The chain joins TRBV28 to TRBJ1-1, with no clear D. V lost 10 bases and J 0 bases, leaving 9 bases between the germline ends. The length of the CDR3 is 12 residues. Germline-derived CDR1 and CDR2 are MDHEN and SYDVKM. The CDR3 nucleotides read TGTGCCACCGCCGTCCTGAACACTGAAGCTTTCTTT. This gives the protein CATAVLNTEAFF.

The chain carries TRBV20-1 and TRBJ1-4; D remains ambiguous. The CDR3 spans 14 residues. Germline CDR1 is DFQATT and CDR2 is SNEGSKA (reference sequence). V was pared by 0 bases and J by 8 bases, with 13 bases between. CDR3 residues: CSARDTPGREKLFF. CDR3 nucleotides: TGCAGTGCTAGAGATACCCCAGGAAGGGAAAAACTGTTTTTT.

This clonotype appeared a few times. The rearrangement uses TRBV12-3 or TRBV12-4 and TRBJ2-7, with TRBD2 matching over 8 bases. V gave up 5 bases and J gave up 7 bases; unmatched junction bases: 10. The CDR3 spans 14 residues. DNA for the CDR3: TGTGCCAGCAGTCCCAGCGGGAGAGGGGGTGAGCAGTACTTC. This gives the protein CASSPSGRGGEQYF.

This clonotype was observed a handful of times. The chain employs TRBV7-2 and TRBJ1-2, with D possibly TRBD1 on 6 matching bases. The CDR3 is 15 residues long. Looked up from germline, CDR1 is SGHTA and CDR2 is FQGNSA. The V end lost 1 base, the J end lost 0 bases, and 9 bases lay between the germline ends. CDR3 sequence: CASSLGGQANYGYTF. In nucleotides, the CDR3 is TGTGCCAGCAGCTTAGGGGGGCAAGCTAACTATGGCTACACCTTC.

V is TRBV5-1 and J is TRBJ1-1, with TRBD1 identical over 11 bases. The CDR3 spans 14 residues. Germline trimming cut 2 bases from V and 5 bases from J; bases unmatched to any gene: 2. The germline CDR1 and CDR2 sequences are SGHRS and YFSETQ. The DNA for the CDR3 is TGCGCCAGCAGCTTCGGGACAGGGGGGACTGAAGCTTTCTTT. Its translation: CASSFGTGGTEAFF.

This clonotype was seen a handful of times. The chain joins TRBV20-1 to TRBJ2-5; no clear D gene. V was clipped by 2 bases and J by 5 bases, with 9 bases between them. Germline V gives CDR1 DFQATT, CDR2 SNEGSKA (reference sequence). The CDR3 contains 12 residues. Here the CDR3 reads CSARLLRETQYF. CDR3 DNA: TGCAGTGCTAGATTATTACGGGAGACCCAGTACTTC.

The gene calls are TRBV20-1 and TRBJ1-5; 7 bases are shared with TRBD1. Germline CDR1 is DFQATT and CDR2 is SNEGSKA (reference sequence). The CDR3 has 12 residues. With 2 bases clipped from V and 7 bases from J, the junction kept 2 bases outside the gene matches. The CDR3 region is CSARRQGQPQHF. CDR3 sequence (DNA): TGCAGTGCTAGACGACAGGGCCAGCCCCAGCATTTT.

This chain joins TRBV6-6 and TRBJ2-3; D is undetermined. The CDR3 length is 13 residues. The ends were cut back, 6 bases at V and 6 bases at J, with 13 bases in the middle. Per germline, CDR1 MNHNY and CDR2 SVGAGI (reference sequence). CDR3 sequence: CASSPIGLDTQYF. DNA for the CDR3: TGTGCCAGCAGCCCAATTGGGCTGGATACGCAGTATTTT.

The V and J genes are TRBV7-2 and TRBJ2-1; D may match TRBD1 or TRBD2 (5 bases each). The last part of the DNA fits TRBJ2-7 better; the J call may be wrong. CDR1 and CDR2 from the germline V gene are SGHTA and FQGNSA. There are 15 residues in the CDR3. CDR3 amino acids: CASSLGTIPRNEQYF. The CDR3 coding sequence is TGTGCCAGCAGCTTGGGGACGATTCCGCGGAATGAGCAGTACTTC.

This clonotype was picked up many times. The rearrangement links TRBV10-3 to TRBJ2-7; 7 bases match TRBD1. Germline assignment: CDR1 ENHRY and CDR2 SYGVKD. This CDR3 region has 14 residues. The ends lost 4 bases at V and 6 bases at J; junction bases unmatched: 9. In DNA, the CDR3 is TGTGCCATCAGTGCGACAGGGACCGAAGGCGAGCAGTACTTC. Translating it yields CAISATGTEGEQYF.

This clonotype was seen a handful of times. This sequence joins TRBV6-2 or TRBV6-3 and TRBJ1-2; TRBD1 matches 8 bases. CDR3 length: 16 amino acids. V was clipped by 2 bases and J by 4 bases; unmatched bases: 9. CDR1 MNHEY and CDR2 SVGEGT come from the germline V gene. CDR3 residues: CASSYKGDRMSYGYTF. The CDR3 bases are TGTGCCAGCAGTTACAAAGGGGACAGGATGTCCTATGGCTACACCTTC.

This chain connects TRBV30 to TRBJ2-6, with D possibly matching TRBD1 (5 bases). Per the germline V gene, CDR1 is GTSNPN and CDR2 is SVGIG (reference sequence). V lost 0 bases to trimming and J lost 2 bases, with 8 bases between them. The CDR3 has 15 residues. The CDR3 spells CAWSVWGPGANVLTF. The CDR3 coding sequence is TGTGCCTGGAGTGTTTGGGGCCCTGGGGCCAACGTCCTGACTTTC.

J is TRBJ2-3 and V is TRBV20-1, with D possibly being TRBD1 or TRBD2 (5 bases each). The CDR3 has 17 residues. Germline V CDR1 and CDR2: DFQATT, SNEGSKA (reference sequence). The V gene lost 5 bases and the J gene lost 0 bases, with 21 bases spanning the gap. The CDR3 spells CSAVTRGSPASTDTQYF. As DNA, the CDR3 is TGCAGTGCTGTTACTAGGGGATCACCAGCTAGCACAGATACGCAGTATTTT.

In this sample, this clonotype turned up many times. V is TRBV28 and J is TRBJ2-3; 8 bases fit TRBD2. Germline CDR1 MDHEN, CDR2 SYDVKM. There are 13 residues in the CDR3. V trimming: 8 bases; J trimming: 7 bases; junction bases outside the gene matches: 8. CDR3 DNA sequence: TGTGCCAGCTATAGCGGGAATAAGAATACGCAGTATTTT. It is translated as CASYSGNKNTQYF.

The J gene is TRBJ2-5, the V gene TRBV27, with 11 nucleotides matching TRBD2. The CDR3 runs 15 residues. Germline trimming cut 5 bases from V and 6 bases from J; bases unmatched to any gene: 8. Germline CDR1 and CDR2: MNHEY and SMNVEV (reference sequence). The CDR3 spells CASSGGTSGQKTQYF. The DNA for the CDR3 is TGTGCCAGCAGTGGAGGGACTAGCGGACAGAAGACCCAGTACTTC.

This clonotype has just a few counts. The chain joins TRBV12-5 to TRBJ2-1; D may match TRBD1 or TRBD2 (5 bases each). Germline assignment: CDR1 LGHNT and CDR2 FRNRAP. The CDR3 length is 16 residues. V lost 5 bases, J lost 0 bases, and 14 bases lay in between. In nucleotides, the CDR3 is TGTGCTAGTGGTGTAGAGAGGGGAAGCTCCTACAATGAGCAGTTCTTC. Its translation: CASGVERGSSYNEQFF.

There are a few counts of this clonotype. This sequence joins TRBV30 and TRBJ2-2; D not certain. V dropped 2 bases and J dropped 6 bases, with 7 bases sitting between them. Germline CDR1 GTSNPN, CDR2 SVGIG (reference sequence). This CDR3 contains 12 residues. The CDR3: CAWSSAAGELFF. Here the CDR3 DNA reads TGTGCCTGGAGTTCAGCTGCCGGGGAGCTGTTTTTT.

This clonotype has more than one count but fewer than ten. The rearrangement joins TRBV20-1 to TRBJ1-5; a weak D match, TRBD1 (5 bases). V lost 1 base and J lost 4, with 14 bases in between. The CDR3 spans 15 residues. In germline, CDR1 is DFQATT, CDR2 SNEGSKA (reference sequence). The CDR3: CSARAGTGTNQPQHF. CDR3 sequence (DNA): TGCAGTGCTAGAGCCGGGACGGGGACTAATCAGCCCCAGCATTTT.

The chain joins TRBV5-1 to TRBJ1-6, with unresolved D. The CDR3 consists of 15 residues. Trimming removed 0 bases from V and 0 bases from J, with 4 bases in between. The germline gives CDR1 SGHRS, CDR2 YFSETQ. The CDR3 DNA reads TGCGCCAGCAGCTTGGGAGTCTCCTATAATTCACCCCTCCACTTT. This gives the protein CASSLGVSYNSPLHF.

The V gene is TRBV2, the J gene TRBJ2-5; 8 bases map to TRBD1. J was trimmed by 2 bases and V by 11 bases; bases with no gene match: 7. The length of the CDR3 is 13 residues. Germline V gene lookup returns CDR1 SNHLY and CDR2 FYNNEI. CDR3 DNA: TGTGCCTATTCTAGGGACAGGCAAGAGACCCAGTACTTC. This gives the protein CAYSRDRQETQYF.

The V gene is TRBV7-2, the J gene TRBJ2-5, with D possibly matching TRBD2 (7 bases). Germline CDR1 is SGHTA and CDR2 is FQGNSA. The V end was cut by 0 bases, the J end by 2 bases, with 13 bases between. This CDR3 comprises 16 residues. DNA for the CDR3: TGTGCCAGCAGCTTAGCGCTAGGGGGGGGGCAAGAGACCCAGTACTTC. Translated: CASSLALGGGQETQYF.

V usage is TRBV9 and J usage is TRBJ2-1; 7 bases line up with TRBD2. V gave up 4 bases and J gave up 7 bases; unmatched junction bases: 14. Germline V gives CDR1 SGDLS, CDR2 YYNGEE. The CDR3 has 16 amino acids. CDR3 coding DNA: TGTGCCAGCAGCACCCTCTTTGGGAGGGCCTCGAATGAGCAGTTCTTC. It yields the protein CASSTLFGRASNEQFF.

The chain recombines TRBV6-2 or TRBV6-3 with TRBJ2-5; 8 nucleotides agree with TRBD2. CDR1 and CDR2 from the germline V gene are MNHEY and SVGEGT. Germline trimming cut 0 bases from V and 11 bases from J; bases unmatched to any gene: 20. This CDR3 has 18 amino acids. CDR3 coding DNA: TGTGCCAGCAGTTACTCGACGCCTAGCGGGCTGCAATACAATGAGCAGTACTTC. It translates to CASSYSTPSGLQYNEQYF.

Concerning this clonotype itself: This may stem from a read error, because a much larger clone lies one nucleotide away. The chain employs TRBV14 and TRBJ2-5; 10 bases match TRBD2. V lost 4 bases, J lost 11 bases, and 13 bases stayed unmatched. Germline V CDR1 and CDR2: SGHDN, FVKESK. The CDR3 loop spans 15 amino acids. The CDR3: CASSPGTSAVNEQYF. The CDR3 nucleotides read TGTGCCAGCAGCCCCGGGACTAGCGCTGTCAATGAGCAGTACTTC.

V gene TRBV3-1 combines with J gene TRBJ2-1; D not certain. CDR3 length equals 15 residues. V was shortened by 1 base and J by 0 bases, with 7 bases between the two germline ends. The germline CDR1 and CDR2 sequences are LGHDT and YNNKEL (reference sequence). In nucleotides, the CDR3 is TGTGCCAGCAGCCAAGTCAGCACCTCCTACAATGAGCAGTTCTTC. Its protein is CASSQVSTSYNEQFF.